The 14 T cell receptor beta chains listed next were all sequenced from one sample in a study of T cell responses to AZD1222 COVID-19 vaccine. Libraries were prepared by immunoSEQ multiplex PCR; TCRdb keeps only in-frame clonotypes and omits some of them. The data hold 180,000 or so clones, with over 85% observed a single time. Sample: peripheral blood, taken on day 0 of AZD1222 vaccination. Every receptor here comes from an adult in good health.

This clone showed up just a few times. This sequence joins TRBV6-5 and TRBJ1-6; 8 nucleotides match TRBD1. Unmatched junction bases numbered 4, after V lost 7 bases and J lost 2 bases. The germline gives CDR1 MNHEY, CDR2 SVGAGI. This CDR3 comprises 15 residues. The CDR3 region is CASIRQGPYNSPLHF. Here the CDR3 DNA reads TGTGCCAGCATTAGACAGGGGCCCTATAATTCACCCCTCCACTTT.

This chain links TRBV12-3 or TRBV12-4 with TRBJ2-1; 8 bases are shared with TRBD2. The V segment lost 5 bases and the J segment 12 bases; nucleotides outside the gene matches: 9. This CDR3 is built from 13 residues. In DNA form, the CDR3 reads TGTGCCAGCAGTAAAACTAGCGGCGGGCCGCAGTTCTTC. Translation gives CASSKTSGGPQFF.

The chain combines TRBV11-2 with TRBJ1-1; 8 bases line up with TRBD1. CDR1 and CDR2 (germline): SGHAT, FQNNGV. This CDR3 has 14 residues. V lost 5 bases to trimming and J lost 5 bases; unmatched junction nucleotides: 7. For the CDR3, the DNA is TGTGCCAGCAGCCTGTACAGGGGGGGGACTGAAGCTTTCTTT. Protein sequence: CASSLYRGGTEAFF.

The genes are TRBV19 and TRBJ1-2; the D gene is possibly TRBD1 (6 bases). The germline V and J ends were trimmed by 5 bases and 2 bases, with 18 bases remaining between them. The CDR3 runs 16 residues. Germline V gene data show CDR1 as LNHDA and CDR2 as SQIVND (reference sequence). This chain's CDR3 is CASSSNAGTLNYGYTF. The CDR3 DNA reads as TGTGCCAGTAGTTCGAATGCCGGGACACTGAACTATGGCTACACCTTC.

The CDR3 sequence: CASRLTENTEAFF. The CDR3 DNA reads as TGTGCCAGCAGGCTTACAGAGAACACTGAAGCTTTCTTT. The chain uses TRBV6-4 and TRBJ1-1; D remains unclear. Germline lookup yields CDR1 MRHNA and CDR2 SNTAGT. The CDR3 sequence is 13 residues long. Trimming took off 6 bases at V and 1 base at J, with 9 bases between the two ends.

The rearrangement uses TRBV5-4 and TRBJ1-2; the match to TRBD1 covers 9 bases. J lost 0 bases, V lost 4 bases, and 10 bases had no gene match. Germline V gene data show CDR1 as SGHNT and CDR2 as YYREEE (reference sequence). CDR3 length: 17 residues. In DNA, the CDR3 is TGTGCCAGCAGCCCGTCCCGGGACAGGGTAGCTAACTATGGCTACACCTTC. Its protein product is CASSPSRDRVANYGYTF.

The table lists this clone with a count of one. The V gene is TRBV5-4, the J gene TRBJ1-3; a possible D gene is TRBD1 (5 bases). The CDR3 has 18 amino acids. V lost 3 bases, J lost 0 bases, and 19 bases lay in between. Germline loops: CDR1 SGHNT, CDR2 YYREEE (reference sequence). The CDR3 here is CASSSYTAFRGSGNTIYF. CDR3 coding DNA: TGTGCCAGCAGCTCTTATACAGCGTTTAGGGGCTCTGGAAACACCATATATTTT.

This rearrangement joins TRBV29-1 to TRBJ2-3, with D perhaps TRBD2 (6 bases). The CDR3 is 12 amino acids. V was pared by 4 bases and J by 4 bases, with 9 bases between. Germline V CDR1 and CDR2: SQVTM, ANQGSEA. The CDR3 spells CSVAGGADTQYF. Here the CDR3 DNA reads TGCAGCGTTGCGGGCGGGGCAGATACGCAGTATTTT.

This clone was observed a handful of times. The chain employs TRBV28 and TRBJ1-4, with D possibly TRBD1 on 5 matching bases. In germline, CDR1 is MDHEN, CDR2 SYDVKM. V lost 6 bases and J lost 8, with 16 bases in between. The CDR3 totals 14 residues. The CDR3 region is CASSLGGDQEKLFF. The CDR3 DNA reads as TGTGCCAGCAGCCTCGGGGGGGATCAAGAAAAACTGTTTTTT.

This chain joins TRBV25-1 and TRBJ2-3; TRBD2 is a possible D gene (6 bases). Germline V gives CDR1 MGHDK, CDR2 SYGVNS. The CDR3 has 16 residues. The ends were cut back, 1 base at V and 8 bases at J, with 19 bases in the middle. CDR3 in amino acids: CASSESPAGFGGTQYF. CDR3 in DNA: TGTGCCAGCAGTGAATCACCAGCGGGTTTCGGAGGTACGCAGTATTTT. Supplemented by reference TRBV25-1 and TRBJ2-3, the full variable domain reads EADIYQTPRYLVIGTGKKITLECSQTMGHDKMYWYQQDPGMELHLIHYSYGVNSTEKGDLSSESTVSRIRTEHFPLTLESARPSHTSQYLCASSESPAGFGGTQYFGPGTRLTVL.

The chain recombines TRBV5-1 with TRBJ1-1; weak D call: TRBD1 (6 bases). V lost 0 bases to trimming and J lost 5 bases, with 14 bases between them. The CDR3 runs to 15 residues. Germline V gives CDR1 SGHRS, CDR2 YFSETQ. The CDR3 region has the DNA TGCGCCAGCAGCTTGGCTGCAGGGGTCGGTACTGAAGCTTTCTTT. Translation: CASSLAAGVGTEAFF. Complete variable domain (other parts from reference TRBV5-1 and TRBJ1-1): KAGVTQTPRYLIKTRGQQVTLSCSPISGHRSVSWYQQTPGQGLQFLFEYFSETQRNKGNFPGRFSGRQFSNSRSEMNVSTLELGDSALYLCASSLAAGVGTEAFFGQGTRLTVV.

V is TRBV5-6 and J is TRBJ1-6; a possible D gene is TRBD1 (5 bases). The ends were cut back, 4 bases at V and 8 bases at J, with 13 bases in the middle. CDR1 and CDR2 from the germline V gene are SGHDT and YYEEEE. The CDR3 consists of 14 residues. The CDR3 loop reads CASSAGTSDSPLHF. The CDR3 region has the DNA TGTGCCAGCAGCGCCGGGACTTCTGATTCACCCCTCCACTTT.

The genes are TRBV6-6 and TRBJ2-2; TRBD1 is a possible D gene (6 bases). The CDR3 consists of 14 residues. Looked up from germline, CDR1 is MNHNY and CDR2 is SVGAGI (reference sequence). The ends were cut back, 6 bases at V and 4 bases at J, with 12 bases in the middle. The CDR3: CASSRTVTTGELFF. The CDR3 DNA reads TGTGCCAGCAGCCGGACAGTGACCACCGGGGAGCTGTTTTTT.

V is TRBV5-5 and J is TRBJ2-7; the D is unclear. Trimming took 1 base from V and 0 from J, leaving 11 bases between them. The CDR3 spans 15 residues. The germline V gene has CDR1 SGHKS and CDR2 YYEKEE (reference sequence). CDR3 coding DNA: TGTGCCAGCAGCTTGTCAAGCGCCCTCTCCTACGAGCAGTACTTC. Protein sequence: CASSLSSALSYEQYF.